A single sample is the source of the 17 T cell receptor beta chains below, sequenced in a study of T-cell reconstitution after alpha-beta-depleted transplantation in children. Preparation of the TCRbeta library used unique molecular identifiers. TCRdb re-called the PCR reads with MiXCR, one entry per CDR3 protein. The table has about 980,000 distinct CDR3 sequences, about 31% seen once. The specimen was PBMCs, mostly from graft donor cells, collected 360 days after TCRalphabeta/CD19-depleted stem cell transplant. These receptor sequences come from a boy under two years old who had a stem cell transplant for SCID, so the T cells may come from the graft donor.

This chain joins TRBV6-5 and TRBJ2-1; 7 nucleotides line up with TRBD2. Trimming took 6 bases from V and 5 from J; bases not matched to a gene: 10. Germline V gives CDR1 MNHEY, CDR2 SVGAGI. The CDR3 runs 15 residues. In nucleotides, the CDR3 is TGTGCCAGCAGCTACGGGACTACCGATAACAATGAGCAGTTCTTC. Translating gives CASSYGTTDNNEQFF.

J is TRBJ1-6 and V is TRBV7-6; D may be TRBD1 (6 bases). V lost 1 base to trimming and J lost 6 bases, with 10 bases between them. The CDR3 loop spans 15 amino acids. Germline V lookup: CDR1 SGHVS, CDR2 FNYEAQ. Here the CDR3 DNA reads TGTGCCAGCAGCTTAGGCGGCAGGGGTAATTCACCCCTCCACTTT. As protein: CASSLGGRGNSPLHF.

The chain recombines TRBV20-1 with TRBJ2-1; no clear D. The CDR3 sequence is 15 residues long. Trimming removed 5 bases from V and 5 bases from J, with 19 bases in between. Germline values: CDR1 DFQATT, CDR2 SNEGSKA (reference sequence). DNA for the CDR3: TGCAGTGCTCCCGCCAGGTGGGTTAGGAACAATGAGCAGTTCTTC. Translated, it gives CSAPARWVRNNEQFF.

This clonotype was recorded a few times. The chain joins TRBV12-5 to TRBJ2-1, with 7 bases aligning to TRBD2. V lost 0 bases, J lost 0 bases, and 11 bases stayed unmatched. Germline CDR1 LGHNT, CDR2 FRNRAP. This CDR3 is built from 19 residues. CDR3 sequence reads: CASGLVGKEAGHSYNEQFF. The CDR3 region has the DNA TGTGCTAGTGGTTTGGTAGGGAAAGAAGCGGGGCACTCCTACAATGAGCAGTTCTTC.

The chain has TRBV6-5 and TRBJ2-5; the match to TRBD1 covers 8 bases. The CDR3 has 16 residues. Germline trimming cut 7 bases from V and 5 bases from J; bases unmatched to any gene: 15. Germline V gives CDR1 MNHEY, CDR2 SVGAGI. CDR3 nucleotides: TGTGCCAGCACCGAACTAAAAGGACAGGGTCGGGAGACCCAGTACTTC. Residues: CASTELKGQGRETQYF.

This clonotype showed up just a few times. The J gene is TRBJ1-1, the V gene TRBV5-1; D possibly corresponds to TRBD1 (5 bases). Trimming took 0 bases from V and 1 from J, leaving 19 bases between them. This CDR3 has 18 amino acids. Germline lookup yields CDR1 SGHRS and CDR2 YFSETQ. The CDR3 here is CASSLVPGNRLRNTEAFF. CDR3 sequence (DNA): TGCGCCAGCAGCTTGGTCCCGGGTAACAGGTTGAGGAACACTGAAGCTTTCTTT.

The CDR3 here is CASSPVGRTLPDTQYF. In DNA form, the CDR3 reads TGTGCCAGCTCACCGGTGGGACGCACCCTCCCAGATACGCAGTATTTT. The rearrangement uses TRBV18 and TRBJ2-3; the D gene could be TRBD1 or TRBD2 (5 bases each). The CDR3 consists of 16 residues. CDR1 is KGHSH, CDR2 LQKENI, per germline. Trimming pared 3 bases from V and 4 bases from J, leaving 17 bases between. Looking up the rest from reference TRBV18 and TRBJ2-3 gives the full variable domain: NAGVMQNPRHLVRRRGQEARLRCSPMKGHSHVYWYRQLPEEGLKFMVYLQKENIIDESGMPKERFSAEFPKEGPSILRIQQVVRGDSAAYFCASSPVGRTLPDTQYFGPGTRLTVL.

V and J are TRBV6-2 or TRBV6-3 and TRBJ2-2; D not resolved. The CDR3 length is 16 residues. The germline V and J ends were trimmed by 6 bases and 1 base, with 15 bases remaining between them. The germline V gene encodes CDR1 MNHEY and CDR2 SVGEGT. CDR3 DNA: TGTGCCAGCAGGAACTACCCATCCTTGAACACCGGGGAGCTGTTTTTT. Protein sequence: CASRNYPSLNTGELFF.

CDR3 sequence: CASSQVRWGQPQHF. The CDR3 DNA follows: TGCGCCAGCAGCCAAGTTAGGTGGGGTCAGCCCCAGCATTTT. The J gene is TRBJ1-5, the V gene TRBV4-3, with D hard to call. There are 14 residues in the CDR3. Between the trimmed V and J ends, which lost 1 base and 6 bases, there was a span of 10 bases. Germline-derived CDR1 and CDR2 are LGHNA and YSLEER.

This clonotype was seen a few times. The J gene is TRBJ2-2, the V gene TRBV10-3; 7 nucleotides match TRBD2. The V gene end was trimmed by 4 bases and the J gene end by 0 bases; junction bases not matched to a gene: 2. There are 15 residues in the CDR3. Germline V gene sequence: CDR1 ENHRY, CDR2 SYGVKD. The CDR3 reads CAISAGGSNTGELFF. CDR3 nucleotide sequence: TGTGCCATCAGTGCGGGGGGATCGAACACCGGGGAGCTGTTTTTT.

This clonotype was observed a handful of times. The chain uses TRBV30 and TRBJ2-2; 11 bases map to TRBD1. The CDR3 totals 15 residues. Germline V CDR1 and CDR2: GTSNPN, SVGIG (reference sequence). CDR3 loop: CATPSSGTGGGELFF. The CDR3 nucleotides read TGTGCTACGCCTTCCTCCGGGACAGGGGGCGGGGAGCTGTTTTTT.

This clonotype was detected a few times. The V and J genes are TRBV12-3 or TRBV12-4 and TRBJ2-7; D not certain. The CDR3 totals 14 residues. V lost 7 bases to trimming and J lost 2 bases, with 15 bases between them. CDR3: CASTRALGTYEQYF. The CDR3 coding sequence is TGTGCCAGCACGCGCGCACTGGGGACCTACGAGCAGTACTTC.

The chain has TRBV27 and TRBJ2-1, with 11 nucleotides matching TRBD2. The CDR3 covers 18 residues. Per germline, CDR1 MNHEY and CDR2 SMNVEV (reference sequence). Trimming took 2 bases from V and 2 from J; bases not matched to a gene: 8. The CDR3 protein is CASSLLLAGAIPYNEQFF. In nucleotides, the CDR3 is TGTGCCAGCAGTTTACTACTAGCGGGAGCGATACCCTACAATGAGCAGTTCTTC.

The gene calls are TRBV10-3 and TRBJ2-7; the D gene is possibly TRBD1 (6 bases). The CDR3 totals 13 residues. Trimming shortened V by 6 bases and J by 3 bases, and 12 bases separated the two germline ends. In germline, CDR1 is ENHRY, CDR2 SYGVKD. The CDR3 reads CAISSGTSYEQYF. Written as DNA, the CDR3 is TGTGCCATCAGCTCCGGGACAAGCTACGAGCAGTACTTC.

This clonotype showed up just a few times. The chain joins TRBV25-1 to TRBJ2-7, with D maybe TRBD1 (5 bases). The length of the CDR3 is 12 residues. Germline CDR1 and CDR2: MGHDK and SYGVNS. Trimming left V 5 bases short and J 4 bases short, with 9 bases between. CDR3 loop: CASSRPGYEQYF. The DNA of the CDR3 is TGTGCCAGCAGTCGTCCAGGGTACGAGCAGTACTTC.

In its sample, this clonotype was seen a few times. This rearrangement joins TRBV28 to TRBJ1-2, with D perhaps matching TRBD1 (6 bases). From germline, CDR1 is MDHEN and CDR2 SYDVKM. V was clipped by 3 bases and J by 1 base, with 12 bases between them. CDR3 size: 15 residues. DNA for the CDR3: TGTGCCAGCAGTTTCGCCAGGGGTGTTAACTATGGCTACACCTTC. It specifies CASSFARGVNYGYTF.

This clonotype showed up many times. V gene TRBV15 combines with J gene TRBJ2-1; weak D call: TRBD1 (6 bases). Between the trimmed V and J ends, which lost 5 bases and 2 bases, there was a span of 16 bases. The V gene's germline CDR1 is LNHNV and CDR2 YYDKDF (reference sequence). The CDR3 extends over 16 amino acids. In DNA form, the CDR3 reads TGTGCCACCAGCGGTAGTACAGGGTTCCCCTACAATGAGCAGTTCTTC. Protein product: CATSGSTGFPYNEQFF.